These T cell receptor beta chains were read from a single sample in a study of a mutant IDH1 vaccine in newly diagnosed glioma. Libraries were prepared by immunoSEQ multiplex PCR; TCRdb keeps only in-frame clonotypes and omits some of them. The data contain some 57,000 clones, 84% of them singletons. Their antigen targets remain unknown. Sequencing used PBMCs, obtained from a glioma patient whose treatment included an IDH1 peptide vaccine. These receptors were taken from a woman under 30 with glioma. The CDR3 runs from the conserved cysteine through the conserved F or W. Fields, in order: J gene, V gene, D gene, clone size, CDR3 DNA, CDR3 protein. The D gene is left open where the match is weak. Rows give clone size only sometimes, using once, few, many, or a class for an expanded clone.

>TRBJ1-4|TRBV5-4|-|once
TGTGCCAGCAGCTTGGGGTCAGGAAAACTGTTTTTT
CASSLGSGKLFF
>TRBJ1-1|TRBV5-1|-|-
TGCGCCAGCAGCTTGGAGAGGGAAGTAGTCACTGAAGCTTTCTTT
CASSLEREVVTEAFF
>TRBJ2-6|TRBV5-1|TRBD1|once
TGCGCCAGCAGCCTGACAGGGTCTGGGGCCAACGTCCTGACTTTC
CASSLTGSGANVLTF
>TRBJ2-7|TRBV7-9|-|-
TGTGCCAGCAGCTTAGCGACCCCGGGTCAGTACTTC
CASSLATPGQYF
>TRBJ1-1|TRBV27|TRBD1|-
TGTGCCAGCAGTACCACAGGGGGCTTTACTGAAGCTTTCTTT
CASSTTGGFTEAFF
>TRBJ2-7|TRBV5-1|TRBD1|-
TGCGCCAGCAGTCAAGGACAGGGGGCGGTGTTTTACGAGCAGTACTTC
CASSQGQGAVFYEQYF
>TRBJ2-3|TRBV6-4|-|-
TGTGCCAGCAGCGCCGGGCCACATGGAGATACGCAGTATTTT
CASSAGPHGDTQYF
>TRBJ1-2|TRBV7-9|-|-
TGTGCCAGCAGCTTAATATCGGGTTCCAACACCTTC
CASSLISGSNTF
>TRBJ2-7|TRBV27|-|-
TGTGCCAGCAGTTTCGGGACGCATTCCTACGAGCAGTACTTC
CASSFGTHSYEQYF
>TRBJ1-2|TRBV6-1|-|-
TGTGCCAGCACCACCGCGGGCGTCTATGGCTACACCTTC
CASTTAGVYGYTF
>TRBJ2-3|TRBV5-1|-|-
TGCGCCAGCAGACTCGGACGACGGGATACGCAGTATTTT
CASRLGRRDTQYF
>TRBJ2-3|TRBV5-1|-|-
TGCGCCAGCACCTCGGGCCTTCAGGGCACAGATACGCAGTATTTT
CASTSGLQGTDTQYF
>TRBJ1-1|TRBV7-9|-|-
TGTGCCAGCAGCTTAGACCCGGGCACTGAAGCTTTCTTT
CASSLDPGTEAFF
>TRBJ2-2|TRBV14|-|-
TGTGCCAGCAGCCGGTATAAGGGATCAGGGGAGCTGTTTTTT
CASSRYKGSGELFF
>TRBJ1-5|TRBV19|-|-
TGTGCCAGTAGTATGGTCCTTGGTTTCGGGAGCAATCAGCCCCAGCATTTT
CASSMVLGFGSNQPQHF
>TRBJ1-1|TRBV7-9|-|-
TGTGCCAGCAGCTTTGCGACTGGGGTCATGAACACTGAAGCTTTCTTT
CASSFATGVMNTEAFF
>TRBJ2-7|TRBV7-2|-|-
TGTGCCAGCAGCCCCTTAAGGGGGTCCTACGAGCAGTACTTC
CASSPLRGSYEQYF
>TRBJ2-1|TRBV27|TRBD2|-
TGTGCCAGCAGTACGTGGACTAGCGGGGGGGCCAATGAGCAGTTCTTC
CASSTWTSGGANEQFF
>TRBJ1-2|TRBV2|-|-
TGTGCCAGCAGTGAGGGTGATAACAGACTGGCATATGGCTACACCTTC
CASSEGDNRLAYGYTF
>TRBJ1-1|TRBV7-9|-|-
TGTGCCAGCAGCTCCACGACAGACCTTACCCCCTGGGAAGCTTTCTTT
CASSSTTDLTPWEAFF
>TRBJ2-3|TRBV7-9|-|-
TGTGCCAGCAGCCACACTAGCACAGATACGCAGTATTTT
CASSHTSTDTQYF
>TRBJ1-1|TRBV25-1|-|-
TGTGCCAGCAGTGAATGGGGCTCCAAGGTGGCTTTCTTT
CASSEWGSKVAFF
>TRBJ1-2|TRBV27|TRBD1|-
TGTGCCAGCAGTCCCGGGACAGGGTCCTATGGCTACACCTTC
CASSPGTGSYGYTF
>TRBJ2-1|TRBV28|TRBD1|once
TGTGCCAGCAGCGTCGGGACAGGGCTAGAGCAGTTCTTC
CASSVGTGLEQFF
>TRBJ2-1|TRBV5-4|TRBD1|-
TGTGCCAGCAGCGAAGACAGGGGGCCTTACAATGAGCAGTTCTTC
CASSEDRGPYNEQFF
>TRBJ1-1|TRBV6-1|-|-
TGTGCCAGCGGGGGGCCTCAGAGCATGAACACTGAAGCTTTCTTT
CASGGPQSMNTEAFF
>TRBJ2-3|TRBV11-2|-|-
TGTGCCAGCAGCTTAGGGACAGATACGCAGTATTTT
CASSLGTDTQYF
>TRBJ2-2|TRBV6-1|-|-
TGTGCCAGCACTACATCGCGCACCGGGGAGCTGTTTTTT
CASTTSRTGELFF
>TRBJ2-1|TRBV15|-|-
TGTGCCACCAGCAGAGGTACCCCAAGCTCCTACAATGAGCAGTTCTTC
CATSRGTPSSYNEQFF
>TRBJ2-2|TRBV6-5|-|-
TGTGCCAGCAGTTACGACGTTCGGGGGACCACCGGGGAGCTGTTTTTT
CASSYDVRGTTGELFF
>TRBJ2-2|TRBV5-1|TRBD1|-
TGCGCCAGCAGCTGGACAGGGGTGGGCACCGGGGAGCTGTTTTTT
CASSWTGVGTGELFF
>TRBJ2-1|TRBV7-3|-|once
TGTGCCAGCAGCCCCATATTGGGGTCCTACAATGAGCAGTTCTTC
CASSPILGSYNEQFF